This T cell receptor beta chain was captured in a study of metastatic and nonmetastatic thyroid tumors. The table lists this clone with many counts. CDR1 LNHDA and CDR2 SQIVND come from the germline V gene (reference sequence). CDR3 length: 16 amino acids. V shed 1 base and J 1 base; nucleotides not matched to a gene: 4. TCRdb called clones again from the PCR reads with MiXCR. The sample holds tens of thousands of clones; roughly 20% are singletons and the top ten take 4.4%. There were no patients who had received any treatment before thyroid surgery. This TCR came from a female donor with papillary thyroid cancer or a benign thyroid nodule (not recorded which). Some clones in this sample may be carry-over from other donors' samples. The chain uses TRBV19 and TRBJ1-1, with TRBD1 identical over 9 bases. Material: adjacent normal tissue. CDR3 residues: CASSIGDRGWNTEAFF. For the CDR3, the DNA is TGTGCCAGTAGTATAGGTGACAGGGGGTGGAACACTGAAGCTTTCTTT.